These 30 T cell receptor beta chains were sequenced from one sample in a study of T cells in Graves' hyperthyroidism and ophthalmopathy. The CDR3 regions of TCR beta were amplified from RNA transcripts. When the TCR CDR3 underwent first-round RT-PCR, the HTBI primer set was used. TCRdb re-analysed the multiplex PCR reads in MiXCR, keeping a single row per CDR3 protein. This sample has approximately 500,000 distinct CDR3 sequences, with about half found just once. The sample comprised peripheral blood or thyroid tissue (not recorded which). The receptors originated from a woman aged 18-30 years with Graves' hyperthyroidism.

As concerns this clonotype: A much larger clone sits a single nucleotide away, making a read error possible. The genes are TRBV7-9 and TRBJ2-5; D perhaps matches TRBD1 (7 bases). Germline CDR1 is SEHNR and CDR2 is FQNEAQ (reference sequence). CDR3 length: 13 residues. The CDR3 DNA sequence: TGCGCCAGCAGGAACAGGGGCGGGGAGAACCAGTACTTC. Encoded protein: CASRNRGGENQYF.

The V and J genes are TRBV5-6 and TRBJ2-7, with D unclear. The J call may be in error: the DNA end matches TRBJ2-1 better. Germline CDR1 SGHDT, CDR2 YYEEEE. The CDR3 loop spans 15 amino acids. The CDR3 reads CASSLYLGTYNEQFF. CDR3 in DNA: TGTGCCAGCAGCTTGTATCTGGGGACCTACAATGAGCAGTTCTTC.

The chain has TRBV5-1 and TRBJ2-3, with TRBD1 as a possible D gene (6 bases). V lost 2 bases to trimming and J lost 5 bases, with 18 bases between them. CDR3 length: 16 residues. Germline CDR1 is SGHRS and CDR2 is YFSETQ. The CDR3 is CASSFSPGVTGDTQYF. The CDR3 coding sequence is TGCGCCAGCAGCTTCTCCCCGGGTGTGACAGGAGATACGCAGTATTTT.

This clonotype was seen many times. The CDR3 spells CASSESGTVTSGQPQHF. CDR3 sequence (DNA): TGCGCCAGCAGTGAGTCGGGGACAGTAACCTCGGGACAGCCCCAGCATTTT. The chain joins TRBV10-2 to TRBJ1-5; 7 bases map to TRBD1. This CDR3 contains 17 residues. V was pared by 0 bases and J by 7 bases, with 12 bases of the junction left unmatched. Germline V gene data show CDR1 as WSHSY and CDR2 as SAAADI.

This clonotype has a count of ten or more. The chain combines TRBV20-1 with TRBJ1-5, with D possibly being TRBD1 (5 bases). CDR1 and CDR2 from the germline V gene are DFQATT and SNEGSKA (reference sequence). Trimming left V 2 bases short and J 3 bases short, with 8 bases between. There are 13 residues in the CDR3. The CDR3 protein is CSARSTVNQPQHF. The CDR3 DNA reads as TGCAGTGCTAGATCGACAGTCAATCAGCCCCAGCATTTT.

This chain joins TRBV7-9 and TRBJ2-7; D uncertain. V gave up 4 bases and J gave up 5 bases, with 12 bases separating them. The CDR3 sequence is 13 residues long. The germline V gene encodes CDR1 SEHNR and CDR2 FQNEAQ (reference sequence). CDR3 residues: CASSSNLGDEQYF. CDR3 nucleotides: TGTGCCAGCAGCTCCAATCTGGGCGACGAGCAGTACTTC. Filled out from reference TRBV7-9 and TRBJ2-7, the complete variable domain reads DTGVSQNPRHKITKRGQNVTFRCDPISEHNRLYWYRQTLGQGPEFLTYFQNEAQLEKSRLLSDRFSAERPKGSFSTLEIQRTEQGDSAMYLCASSSNLGDEQYFGPGTRLTVT.

The V and J genes are TRBV20-1 and TRBJ1-2, with TRBD1 matching over 9 bases. Germline lookup yields CDR1 DFQATT and CDR2 SNEGSKA (reference sequence). This CDR3 is built from 14 residues. J lost 5 bases, V lost 6 bases, and 10 bases had no gene match. In DNA, the CDR3 is TGCAGTGCAAACACAGGGGGCTTTTGGTATGGCTACACCTTC. Residues: CSANTGGFWYGYTF.

This clonotype showed up many times. The chain joins TRBV24-1 to TRBJ2-5; D is uncertain. Per the germline V gene, CDR1 is KGHDR and CDR2 is SFDVKD. The CDR3 totals 14 residues. V dropped 6 bases and J dropped 0 bases, with 10 bases sitting between them. The CDR3 sequence is CATSSAADQETQYF. The DNA for the CDR3 is TGTGCCACCAGTTCCGCGGCCGACCAAGAGACCCAGTACTTC.

The chain combines TRBV5-1 with TRBJ2-7; perhaps TRBD2 as D (6 bases). This CDR3 spans 15 amino acids. Trimming stripped 0 bases from V and 4 bases from J, with 14 bases between. Germline assignment: CDR1 SGHRS and CDR2 YFSETQ. CDR3 residues: CASSLDPREEYEQYF. In nucleotides, the CDR3 is TGCGCCAGCAGCTTGGACCCAAGGGAGGAATACGAGCAGTACTTC. Drawing the rest from reference TRBV5-1 and TRBJ2-7, the complete variable domain is KAGVTQTPRYLIKTRGQQVTLSCSPISGHRSVSWYQQTPGQGLQFLFEYFSETQRNKGNFPGRFSGRQFSNSRSEMNVSTLELGDSALYLCASSLDPREEYEQYFGPGTRLTVT.

This clonotype has at least ten counts. The CDR3 DNA sequence: TGTGCCAGCAGTTATATGGACAGAGGGTACGGCTACACCTTC. Its protein is CASSYMDRGYGYTF. The chain couples TRBV6-5 to TRBJ1-2; possibly TRBD1 for D (6 bases). The V gene lost 3 bases and the J gene lost 8 bases, with 16 bases spanning the gap. Germline lookup yields CDR1 MNHEY and CDR2 SVGAGI. This CDR3 is built from 14 residues.

As concerns this clonotype: A much larger clone lies a single base off, so this may be a read error. The gene calls are TRBV6-6 and TRBJ1-1; D remains ambiguous. Germline CDR1 is MNHNY and CDR2 is SVGAGI (reference sequence). This CDR3 comprises 13 residues. In DNA form, the CDR3 reads TGTGCCAGCAGTATAACGGAGAACGCTGAAGCTTTCTTT. Amino acids: CASSITENAEAFF.

This clonotype has ten or more counts. This chain uses TRBV20-1 with TRBJ2-5, with TRBD1 as a possible D gene (6 bases). The CDR3 runs to 12 residues. Trimming took off 1 base at V and 3 bases at J, with 6 bases between the two ends. Germline CDR1 reads DFQATT; CDR2 reads SNEGSKA (reference sequence). CDR3 in amino acids: CSARGQEETQYF. CDR3 DNA sequence: TGCAGTGCTAGAGGACAGGAAGAGACCCAGTACTTC.

At least ten counts were recorded for this clonotype. This chain links TRBV12-3 or TRBV12-4 with TRBJ1-4; TRBD1 matches at 7 bases. The CDR3 runs to 14 residues. Germline trimming cut 6 bases from V and 4 bases from J; bases unmatched to any gene: 5. In DNA, the CDR3 is TGTGCCAGCAGCGGGACAGCCGATAATGAAAAACTGTTTTTT. This encodes CASSGTADNEKLFF.

This clonotype was counted ten times or more. This CDR3 reads CASSLGKRGNTGELFF. The CDR3 nucleotides read TGTGCCAGCAGCTTAGGCAAGCGGGGGAACACCGGGGAGCTGTTTTTT. V gene TRBV7-9 combines with J gene TRBJ2-2, with TRBD2 identical over 7 bases. Per germline, CDR1 SEHNR and CDR2 FQNEAQ (reference sequence). The V and J ends lost 1 base and 1 base, in that order; junction bases with no gene match: 3. The CDR3 length is 16 residues.

V and J are TRBV6-4 and TRBJ2-6, with D perhaps given as TRBD1 or TRBD2 (6 bases each). The CDR3 sequence is 13 residues long. Trimming left V 6 bases short and J 5 bases short, with 8 bases between. Germline CDR1 and CDR2: MRHNA and SNTAGT. The CDR3 loop reads CASRRDRANVLTF. The CDR3 nucleotides read TGTGCCAGCAGGCGGGACAGGGCCAACGTCCTGACTTTC.

This clonotype was seen ten or more times. This rearrangement joins TRBV7-3 to TRBJ2-5; a possible D gene is TRBD2 (7 bases). V lost 0 bases and J 4 bases, leaving 12 bases between the germline ends. Germline V gene lookup returns CDR1 SGHTA and CDR2 FQGTGA. The CDR3 spans 15 residues. The CDR3 is CASSLTGGGGETQYF. In nucleotides, the CDR3 is TGTGCCAGCAGCTTAACGGGAGGGGGGGGAGAGACCCAGTACTTC.

This clonotype was detected once. The V and J genes are TRBV25-1 and TRBJ2-7, with TRBD2 matching 7 bases. CDR1 MGHDK and CDR2 SYGVNS come from the germline V gene. The CDR3 covers 15 residues. J was trimmed by 0 bases and V by 0 bases; bases with no gene match: 2. CDR3 region: CASSEYGRGSYEQYF. CDR3 coding DNA: TGTGCCAGCAGTGAATATGGGAGGGGCTCCTACGAGCAGTACTTC.

This clonotype was seen repeatedly, ten times or more. The chain joins TRBV11-2 to TRBJ2-5; 7 bases fit TRBD2. Germline trimming cut 1 base from V and 5 bases from J; bases unmatched to any gene: 7. The CDR3 is 15 amino acids. CDR1 and CDR2 (germline): SGHAT, FQNNGV. CDR3 bases: TGTGCCAGCAGCTTAGTGGGGGGAGGGAGCGAGACCCAGTACTTC. Amino acid sequence: CASSLVGGGSETQYF.

This clonotype has ten or more counts. The V gene is TRBV29-1, the J gene TRBJ1-1; no clear D gene. The V end was cut by 6 bases, the J end by 5 bases, with 7 bases between. The CDR3 is 10 amino acids. Germline V lookup: CDR1 SQVTM, CDR2 ANQGSEA. The CDR3 region is CSVVRTEAFF. CDR3 DNA: TGCAGCGTGGTACGGACTGAAGCTTTCTTT.

The table lists this clonotype with many counts. This rearrangement joins TRBV6-2 or TRBV6-3 to TRBJ2-3; D may correspond to TRBD1 or TRBD2 (6 bases each). The germline V gene has CDR1 MNHEY and CDR2 SVGEGT. The CDR3 runs 14 residues. V lost 2 bases and J 5 bases, leaving 11 bases between the germline ends. CDR3 DNA sequence: TGTGCCAGCAGTTACCTAGGGGGAGGAGATACGCAGTATTTT. Protein product: CASSYLGGGDTQYF.

This clonotype occurred a few times. The rearrangement uses TRBV30 and TRBJ2-7, with D possibly matching TRBD1 (5 bases). V was trimmed by 0 bases and J by 1 base, leaving 10 bases between them. Germline CDR1 GTSNPN, CDR2 SVGIG (reference sequence). CDR3 length equals 14 residues. The CDR3 is CAWSVKGNSYEQYF. The CDR3 DNA reads as TGTGCCTGGAGTGTAAAGGGGAATTCCTACGAGCAGTACTTC.

The rearrangement uses TRBV20-1 and TRBJ1-6; D may be TRBD1 (5 bases). The CDR3 loop spans 12 amino acids. Trimming shortened V by 3 bases and J by 7 bases, and 7 bases separated the two germline ends. Germline lookup yields CDR1 DFQATT and CDR2 SNEGSKA (reference sequence). This chain's CDR3 is CSASRTNSPLHF. The CDR3 nucleotides read TGCAGTGCTAGTAGGACAAATTCACCCCTCCACTTT.

This clonotype appeared a single time. The genes are TRBV20-1 and TRBJ2-3; D unclear. Trimming cost V 5 bases and J 2 bases, with 11 bases left between them. The CDR3 is 13 amino acids. Looked up from germline, CDR1 is DFQATT and CDR2 is SNEGSKA (reference sequence). The CDR3 DNA sequence: TGCAGTGCTCCAGAAGGCGTCACAGATACGCAGTATTTT. Translated: CSAPEGVTDTQYF.

As concerns this clonotype: The DNA is left out, because the CDR3 cannot be placed on it with certainty; the CDR3 is given as TCRdb lists it. The chain employs TRBV7-2 and TRBJ2-2; TRBD1, the D gene given by the table, was not confirmed from the DNA. The V gene's germline CDR1 is SGHTA and CDR2 FQGNSA. Both ends counted, the CDR3 spans 23 residues. Here the CDR3 reads CASSGFSGANVLTFGADTGELFF.

Notes on this clonotype: A much more abundant neighbour one base away suggests this may be a read error. The chain couples TRBV9 to TRBJ1-5; D possibly corresponds to TRBD1 (6 bases). Germline CDR1 and CDR2: SGDLS and YYNGEE. Deletions cut 5 bases from V and 9 bases from J, with 12 bases between. CDR3 size: 12 residues. The CDR3 region is CASSVWGRPQHF. The CDR3 DNA reads TGTGCCAGCAGTGTGTGGGGGCGGCCCCAGCATTTT.

This clonotype was counted ten times or more. This could be a read error, since a much larger clone is one nucleotide away. This sequence joins TRBV7-8 and TRBJ1-1, with D possibly matching TRBD1 (6 bases). CDR1 SGHVS and CDR2 FQNEAQ come from the germline V gene. This CDR3 has 14 amino acids. CDR3 region: CAGSKTQGNTEAFF. The CDR3 DNA is TGTGCCGGCAGCAAGACACAGGGGAACACTGAAGCTTTCTTT.

This clonotype was counted many times. The chain employs TRBV5-8 and TRBJ2-7, with D maybe TRBD2 (6 bases). The CDR3 has 16 residues. The germline CDR1 and CDR2 sequences are SGHTS and YDEGEE. Trimming removed 4 bases at V and 0 bases at J, with 17 bases between. In DNA form, the CDR3 reads TGTGCCAGCAGCCGAGTAACGGGGGTACGCTCCTACGAGCAGTACTTC. Residues: CASSRVTGVRSYEQYF.

This clonotype has more than one count but fewer than ten. The chain couples TRBV5-1 to TRBJ2-3; TRBD1 is a possible D gene (5 bases). V lost 1 base and J lost 4, with 10 bases in between. The CDR3 spans 14 residues. Germline V lookup: CDR1 SGHRS, CDR2 YFSETQ. The DNA of the CDR3 is TGCGCCAGCAGCTTGTCGGCAGGGTCAGATACGCAGTATTTT. This encodes CASSLSAGSDTQYF.

With regard to this clonotype: One junction end disagrees with the germline gene, perhaps due to a read error. The chain employs TRBV29-1 and TRBJ1-6, with TRBD1 identical over 7 bases. The length of the CDR3 is 12 residues. Per the germline V gene, CDR1 is SQVTM and CDR2 is ANQGSEA. This CDR3 reads CSVEGARSPPHF. The CDR3 DNA reads TGCAGCGTCGAGGGGGCCCGTTCACCCCCCCACTTT.

V is TRBV9 and J is TRBJ2-7; 9 bases map to TRBD1. CDR3 size: 14 residues. V dropped 3 bases and J dropped 1; count of bases not matched to a gene: 2. Germline V gives CDR1 SGDLS, CDR2 YYNGEE. The CDR3 region is CASSEGTGSYEQYF. In DNA form, the CDR3 reads TGTGCCAGCAGCGAAGGGACAGGGTCCTACGAGCAGTACTTC. Using reference TRBV9 and TRBJ2-7 for the parts outside the CDR3, the full variable domain is DSGVTQTPKHLITATGQRVTLRCSPRSGDLSVYWYQQSLDQGLQFLIQYYNGEERAKGNILERFSAQQFPDLHSELNLSSLELGDSALYFCASSEGTGSYEQYFGPGTRLTVT.